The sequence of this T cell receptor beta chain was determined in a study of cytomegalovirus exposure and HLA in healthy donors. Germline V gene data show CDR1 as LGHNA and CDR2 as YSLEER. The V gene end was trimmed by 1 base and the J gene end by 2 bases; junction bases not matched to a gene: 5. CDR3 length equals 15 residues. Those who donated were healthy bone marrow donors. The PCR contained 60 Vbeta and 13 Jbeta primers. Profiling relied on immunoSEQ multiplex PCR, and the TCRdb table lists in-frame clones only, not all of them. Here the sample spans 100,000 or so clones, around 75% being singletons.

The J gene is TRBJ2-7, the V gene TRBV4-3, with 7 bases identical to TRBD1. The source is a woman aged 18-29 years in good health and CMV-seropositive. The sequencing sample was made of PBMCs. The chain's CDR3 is CASSQAGDSTYEQYF. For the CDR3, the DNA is TGCGCCAGCAGCCAAGCTGGGGACAGCACCTACGAGCAGTACTTC.